This T cell receptor beta chain comes out of a study of cytomegalovirus exposure and HLA in healthy donors. At the level of the study: HLA-typed donors were the source of 83 million or so unique TCRs, which an early data release held. Findings and caveats of the study: Reportedly, diagnosis of cytomegalovirus status by the classifier showed high specificity and sensitivity. Under in vitro conditions, a few CMV-associated chains were confirmed as specific for CMV antigens.

Trimming removed 5 bases from V and 4 bases from J, with 18 bases in between. Per the germline V gene, CDR1 is SGHTA and CDR2 is FQGNSA. This CDR3 spans 15 amino acids. In the PCR, 60 Vbeta and 13 Jbeta primers were used. Clones were read by immunoSEQ multiplex PCR, and TCRdb kept only the in-frame ones, dropping some. Here the sample spans 130,000 or so clones, more than 60% being singletons. About this clone: What it binds is unknown.

The sample comprised PBMCs. The receptor was isolated from a woman aged 40 to 50 in good health and CMV-seropositive. The chain carries TRBV7-2 and TRBJ2-7, with D maybe TRBD1 (6 bases). CDR3 coding DNA: TGTGCCAGCAGCCCGACGACAGGTTCCCCTTACGAGCAGTACTTC. Translated, it gives CASSPTTGSPYEQYF.